This passage covers 6 T cell receptor beta chains from one sample sequenced in a study of spatial heterogeneity in lung cancer. Their antigen targets remain unknown. Sample time point: sample taken at primary tumor resection. General study results and limits: Tumor mutation count correlated with how many alpha and beta TCRs expanded intratumorally.

TCRdb re-derived calls from the 5' RACE reads in MiXCR, one entry per CDR3 protein. Seen here are 20,000 to 25,000 distinct CDR3 sequences, approximately 3% observed once, and the top ten hold about 7.7%. Sequences were derived from lung tumor tissue, sampled at surgery. Receptors originate from a male donor with early-stage non-small cell lung cancer.

This clonotype was seen at least ten times. The V and J genes are TRBV5-1 and TRBJ2-3; D possibly corresponds to TRBD2 (6 bases). Germline CDR1 reads SGHRS; CDR2 reads YFSETQ. The CDR3 runs to 17 residues. The V and J ends lost 0 bases and 1 base respectively, with 15 bases between them. CDR3 sequence reads: CASSLVGGASGTDTQYF. CDR3 bases: TGCGCCAGCAGCTTGGTGGGAGGTGCTAGCGGCACAGATACGCAGTATTTT.

The table lists this clonotype with many counts. The chain recombines TRBV6-2 or TRBV6-3 with TRBJ1-1; D gene uncertain. CDR3 length: 11 residues. Trimming removed 6 bases at V and 10 bases at J, with 12 bases between. Germline CDR1 MNHEY, CDR2 SVGEGT. Here the CDR3 DNA reads TGTGCCAGCAGCCGAGAGTATGCAGCTTTCTTT. It is translated as CASSREYAAFF.

At least ten counts were recorded for this clonotype. The chain links TRBV24-1 to TRBJ1-6, with D unresolved. This CDR3 is built from 16 residues. V gave up 8 bases and J gave up 5 bases, with 18 bases separating them. Germline-derived CDR1 and CDR2 are KGHDR and SFDVKD. For the CDR3, the DNA is TGTGCCACCATCTCTGGACCGAGGTGGCATAATTCACCCCTCCACTTT. Translating gives CATISGPRWHNSPLHF.

This clonotype has a count of ten or more. The V gene is TRBV5-6, the J gene TRBJ2-2; tentatively, D is TRBD2 (5 bases). The CDR3 contains 15 residues. Trimming stripped 0 bases from V and 6 bases from J, with 12 bases between. Germline V lookup: CDR1 SGHDT, CDR2 YYEEEE. The CDR3 sequence: CASSLVLGSPGELFF. The CDR3, as DNA: TGTGCCAGCAGCTTGGTATTGGGGAGTCCCGGGGAGCTGTTTTTT.

This clonotype was detected ten times or more. CDR3 protein: CASSLDGRTNEQYF. The CDR3 DNA is TGCGCCAGCAGCTTGGATGGGAGAACGAACGAGCAGTACTTC. V is TRBV5-1 and J is TRBJ2-7, with D maybe TRBD2 (5 bases). This CDR3 region has 14 residues. The germline gives CDR1 SGHRS, CDR2 YFSETQ. Trimming took off 0 bases at V and 5 bases at J, with 12 bases between the two ends.

The table lists this clonotype with many counts. The chain links TRBV18 to TRBJ2-3; no clear D gene. Germline V gene sequence: CDR1 KGHSH, CDR2 LQKENI. V shed 0 bases and J shed 4 bases, with 20 bases lying between them. The length of the CDR3 is 18 residues. The CDR3 sequence: CASSPPIRQVEGPDTQYF. CDR3 nucleotide sequence: TGTGCCAGCTCACCACCGATCAGGCAGGTTGAAGGCCCAGATACGCAGTATTTT.